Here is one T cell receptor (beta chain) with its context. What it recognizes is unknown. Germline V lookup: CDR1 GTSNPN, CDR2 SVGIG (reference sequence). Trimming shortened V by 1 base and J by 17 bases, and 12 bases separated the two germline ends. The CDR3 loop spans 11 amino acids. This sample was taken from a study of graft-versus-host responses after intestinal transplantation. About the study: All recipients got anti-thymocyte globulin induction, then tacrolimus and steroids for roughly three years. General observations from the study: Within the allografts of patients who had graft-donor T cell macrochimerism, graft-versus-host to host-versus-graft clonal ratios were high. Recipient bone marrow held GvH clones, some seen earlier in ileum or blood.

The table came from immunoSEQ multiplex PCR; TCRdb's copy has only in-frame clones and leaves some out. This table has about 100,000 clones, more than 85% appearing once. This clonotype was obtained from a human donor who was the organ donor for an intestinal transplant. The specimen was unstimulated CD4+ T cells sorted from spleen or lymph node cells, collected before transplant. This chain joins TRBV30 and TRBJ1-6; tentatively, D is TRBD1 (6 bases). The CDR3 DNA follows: TGTGCCTGGAGTGCCCGACAGGAGATCCACTTT. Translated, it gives CAWSARQEIHF.